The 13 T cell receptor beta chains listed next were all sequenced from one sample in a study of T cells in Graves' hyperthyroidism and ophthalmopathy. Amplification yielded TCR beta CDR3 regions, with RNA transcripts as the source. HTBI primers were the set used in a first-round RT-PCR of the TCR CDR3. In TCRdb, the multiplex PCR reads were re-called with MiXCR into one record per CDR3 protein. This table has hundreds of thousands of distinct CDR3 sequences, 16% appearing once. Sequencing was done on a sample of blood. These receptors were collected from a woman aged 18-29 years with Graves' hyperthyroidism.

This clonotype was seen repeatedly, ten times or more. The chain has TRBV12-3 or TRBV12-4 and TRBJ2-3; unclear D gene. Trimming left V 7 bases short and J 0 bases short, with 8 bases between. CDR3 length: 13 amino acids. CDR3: CASTRASTDTQYF. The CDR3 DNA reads TGTGCCAGCACCCGTGCTAGCACAGATACGCAGTATTTT.

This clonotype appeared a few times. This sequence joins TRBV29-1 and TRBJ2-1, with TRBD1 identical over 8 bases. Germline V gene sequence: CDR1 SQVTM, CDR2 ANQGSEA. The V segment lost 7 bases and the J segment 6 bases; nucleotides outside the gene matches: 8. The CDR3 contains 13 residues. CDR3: CSGTGGSGNEQFF. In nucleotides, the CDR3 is TGCAGCGGAACAGGGGGAAGTGGCAATGAGCAGTTCTTC.

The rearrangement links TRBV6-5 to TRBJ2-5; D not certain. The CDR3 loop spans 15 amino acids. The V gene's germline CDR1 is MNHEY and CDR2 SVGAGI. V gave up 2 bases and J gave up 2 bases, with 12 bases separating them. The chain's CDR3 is CASSYVSTAQETQYF. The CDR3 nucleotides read TGTGCCAGCAGTTACGTCAGTACAGCTCAAGAGACCCAGTACTTC.

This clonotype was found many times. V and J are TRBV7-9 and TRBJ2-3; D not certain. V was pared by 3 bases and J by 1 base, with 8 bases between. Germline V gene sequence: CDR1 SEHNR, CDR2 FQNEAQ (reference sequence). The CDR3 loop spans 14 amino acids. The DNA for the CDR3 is TGTGCCAGCAGCTTCGATGGGGGCACAGATACGCAGTATTTT. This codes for CASSFDGGTDTQYF.

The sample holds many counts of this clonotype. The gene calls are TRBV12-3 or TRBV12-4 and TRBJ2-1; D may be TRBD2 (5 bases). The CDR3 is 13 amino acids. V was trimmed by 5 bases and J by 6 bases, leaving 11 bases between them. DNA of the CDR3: TGTGCCAGCAGTAACCGGGATACCAATGAGCAGTTCTTC. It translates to CASSNRDTNEQFF.

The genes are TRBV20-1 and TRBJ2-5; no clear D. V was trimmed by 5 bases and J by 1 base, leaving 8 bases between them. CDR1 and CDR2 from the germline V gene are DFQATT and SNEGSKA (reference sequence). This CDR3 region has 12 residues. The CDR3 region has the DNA TGCAGTGCTGCACTAACCCAAGAGACCCAGTACTTC. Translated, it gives CSAALTQETQYF.

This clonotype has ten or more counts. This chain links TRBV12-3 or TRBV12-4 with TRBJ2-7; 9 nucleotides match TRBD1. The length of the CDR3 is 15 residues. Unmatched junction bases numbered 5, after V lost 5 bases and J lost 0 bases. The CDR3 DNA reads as TGTGCCAGCAGTAACCGGGACAGGGCCTCCTACGAGCAGTACTTC. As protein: CASSNRDRASYEQYF.

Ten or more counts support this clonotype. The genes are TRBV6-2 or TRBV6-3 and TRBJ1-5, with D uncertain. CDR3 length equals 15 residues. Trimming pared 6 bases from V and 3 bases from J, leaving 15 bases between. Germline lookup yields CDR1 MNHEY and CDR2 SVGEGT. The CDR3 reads CASSRTAAFNQPQHF. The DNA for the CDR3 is TGTGCCAGCAGCCGGACGGCTGCCTTCAATCAGCCCCAGCATTTT.

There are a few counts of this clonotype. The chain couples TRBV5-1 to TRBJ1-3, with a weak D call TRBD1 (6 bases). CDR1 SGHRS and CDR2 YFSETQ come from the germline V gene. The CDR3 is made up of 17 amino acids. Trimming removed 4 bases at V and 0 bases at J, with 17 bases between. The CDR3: CASSADSRPYSGNTIYF. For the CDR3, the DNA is TGCGCCAGCAGCGCGGACAGCCGGCCATACTCTGGAAACACCATATATTTT.

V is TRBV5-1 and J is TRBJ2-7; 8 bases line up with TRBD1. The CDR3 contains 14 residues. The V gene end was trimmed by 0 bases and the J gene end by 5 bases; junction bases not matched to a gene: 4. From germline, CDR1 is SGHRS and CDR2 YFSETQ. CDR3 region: CASSLGDRGDEQYF. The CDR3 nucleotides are TGCGCCAGCAGCTTGGGTGACAGGGGTGACGAGCAGTACTTC.

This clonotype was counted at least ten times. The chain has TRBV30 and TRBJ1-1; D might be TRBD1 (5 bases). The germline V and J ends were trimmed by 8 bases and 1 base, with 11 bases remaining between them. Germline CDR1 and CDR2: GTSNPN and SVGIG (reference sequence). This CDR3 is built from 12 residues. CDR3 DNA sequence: TGTGCCGGATGCCAGGGGAACACTGAAGCTTTCTTT. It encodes CAGCQGNTEAFF.

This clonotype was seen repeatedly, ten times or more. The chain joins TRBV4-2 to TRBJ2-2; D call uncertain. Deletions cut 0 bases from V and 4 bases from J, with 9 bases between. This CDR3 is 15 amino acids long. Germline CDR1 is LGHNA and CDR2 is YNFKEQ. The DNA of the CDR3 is TGTGCCAGCAGCCAAGAGACCACAGCCACCGGGGAGCTGTTTTTT. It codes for CASSQETTATGELFF.

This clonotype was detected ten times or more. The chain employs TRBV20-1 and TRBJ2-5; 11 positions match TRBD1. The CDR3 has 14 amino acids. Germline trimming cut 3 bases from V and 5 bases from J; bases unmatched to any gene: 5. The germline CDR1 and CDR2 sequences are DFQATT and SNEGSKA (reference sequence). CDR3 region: CSARGDRGDETQYF. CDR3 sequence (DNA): TGCAGTGCTAGGGGGGACAGGGGGGATGAGACCCAGTACTTC.